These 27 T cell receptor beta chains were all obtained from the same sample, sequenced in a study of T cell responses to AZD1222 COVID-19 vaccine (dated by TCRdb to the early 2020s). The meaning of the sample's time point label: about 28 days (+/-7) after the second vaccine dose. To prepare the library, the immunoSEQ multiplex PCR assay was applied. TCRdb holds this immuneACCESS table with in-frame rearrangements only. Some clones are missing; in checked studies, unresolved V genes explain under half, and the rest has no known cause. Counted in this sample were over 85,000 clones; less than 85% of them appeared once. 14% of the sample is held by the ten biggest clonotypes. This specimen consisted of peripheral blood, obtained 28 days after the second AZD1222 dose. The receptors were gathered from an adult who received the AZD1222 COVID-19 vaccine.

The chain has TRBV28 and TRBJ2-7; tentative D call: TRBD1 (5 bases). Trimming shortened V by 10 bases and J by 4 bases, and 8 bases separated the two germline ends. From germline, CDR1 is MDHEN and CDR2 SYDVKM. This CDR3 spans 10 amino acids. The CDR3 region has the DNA TGTGCCACCCAGGGTTACGAGCAGTACTTC. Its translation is CATQGYEQYF.

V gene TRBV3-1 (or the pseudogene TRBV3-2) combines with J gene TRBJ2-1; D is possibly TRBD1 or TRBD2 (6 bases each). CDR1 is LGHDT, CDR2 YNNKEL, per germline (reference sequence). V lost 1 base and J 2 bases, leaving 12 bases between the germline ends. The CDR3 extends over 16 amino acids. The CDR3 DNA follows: TGTGCCAGCAGCCAAGGAGGGGGGCGAACCTACAATGAGCAGTTCTTC. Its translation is CASSQGGGRTYNEQFF.

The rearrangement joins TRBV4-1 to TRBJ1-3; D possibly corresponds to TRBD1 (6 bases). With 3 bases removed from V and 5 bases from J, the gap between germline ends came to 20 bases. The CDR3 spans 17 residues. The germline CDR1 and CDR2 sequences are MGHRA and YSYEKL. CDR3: CASSHQTTPGARNTIYF. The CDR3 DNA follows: TGCGCCAGCAGCCATCAAACGACCCCAGGGGCTAGAAACACCATATATTTT.

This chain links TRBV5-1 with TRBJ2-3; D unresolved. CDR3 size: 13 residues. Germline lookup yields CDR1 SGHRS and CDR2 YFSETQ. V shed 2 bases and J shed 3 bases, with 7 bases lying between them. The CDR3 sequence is CASSFLGTDTQYF. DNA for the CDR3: TGCGCCAGCAGCTTCCTGGGAACAGATACGCAGTATTTT.

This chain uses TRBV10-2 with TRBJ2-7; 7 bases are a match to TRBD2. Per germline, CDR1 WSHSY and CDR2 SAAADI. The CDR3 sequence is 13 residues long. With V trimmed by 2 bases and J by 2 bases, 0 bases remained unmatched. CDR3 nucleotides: TGCGCCAGCAGTGAGGGGGGGGCCTACGAGCAGTACTTC. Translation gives CASSEGGAYEQYF.

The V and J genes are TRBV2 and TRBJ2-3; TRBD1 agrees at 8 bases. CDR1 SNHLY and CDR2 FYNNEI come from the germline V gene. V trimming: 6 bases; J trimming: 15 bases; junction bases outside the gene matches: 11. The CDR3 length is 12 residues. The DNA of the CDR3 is TGTGCCAGCAGCCCAGGGGGCCCTAAGGGATATTTT. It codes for CASSPGGPKGYF. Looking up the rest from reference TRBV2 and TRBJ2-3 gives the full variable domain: EPEVTQTPSHQVTQMGQEVILRCVPISNHLYFYWYRQILGQKVEFLVSFYNNEISEKSEIFDDQFSVERPDGSNFTLKIRSTKLEDSAMYFCASSPGGPKGYFGPGTRLTVL.

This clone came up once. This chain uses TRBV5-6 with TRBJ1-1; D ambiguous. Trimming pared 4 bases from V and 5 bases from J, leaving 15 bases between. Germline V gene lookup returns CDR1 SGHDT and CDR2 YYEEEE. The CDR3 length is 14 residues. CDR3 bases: TGTGCCAGCAGCGACGGCCCTTACGTAACTGAAGCTTTCTTT. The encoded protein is CASSDGPYVTEAFF.

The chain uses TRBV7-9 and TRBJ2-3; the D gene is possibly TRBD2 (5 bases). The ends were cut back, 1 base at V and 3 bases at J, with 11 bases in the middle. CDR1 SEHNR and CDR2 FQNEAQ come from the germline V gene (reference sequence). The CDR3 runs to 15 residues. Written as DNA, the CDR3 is TGTGCCAGCAGCTTAGTAGCGCCAGCTACAGATACGCAGTATTTT. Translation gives CASSLVAPATDTQYF.

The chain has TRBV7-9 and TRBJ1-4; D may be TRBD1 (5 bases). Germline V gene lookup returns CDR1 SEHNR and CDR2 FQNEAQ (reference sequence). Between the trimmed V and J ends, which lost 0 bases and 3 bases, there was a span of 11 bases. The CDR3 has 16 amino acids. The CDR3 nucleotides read TGTGCCAGCAGCTTAGCGGGGGGGATGGCTAATGAAAAACTGTTTTTT. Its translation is CASSLAGGMANEKLFF.

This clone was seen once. CDR3 loop: CASSLDLLDLGYNEQFF. The CDR3 DNA is TGTGCCAGCAGCTTAGATCTCCTAGATCTAGGGTACAATGAGCAGTTCTTC. V gene TRBV11-2 combines with J gene TRBJ2-1; D ambiguous. Trimming cost V 0 bases and J 4 bases, with 16 bases left between them. The germline V gene has CDR1 SGHAT and CDR2 FQNNGV. The CDR3 totals 17 residues.

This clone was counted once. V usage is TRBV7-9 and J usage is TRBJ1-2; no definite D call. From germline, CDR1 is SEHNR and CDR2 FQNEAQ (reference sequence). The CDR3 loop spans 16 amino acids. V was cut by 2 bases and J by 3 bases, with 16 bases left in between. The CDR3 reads CASSLSRNPGDYGYTF. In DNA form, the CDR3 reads TGTGCCAGCAGCTTATCCCGGAACCCAGGCGACTATGGCTACACCTTC.

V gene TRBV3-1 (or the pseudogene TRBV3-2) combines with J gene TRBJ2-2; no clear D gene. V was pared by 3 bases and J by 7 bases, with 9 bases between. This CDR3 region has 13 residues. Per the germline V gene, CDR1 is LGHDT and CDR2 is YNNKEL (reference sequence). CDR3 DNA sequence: TGTGCCAGCAGCCAGGCTGATCTCGGGGAGCTGTTTTTT. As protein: CASSQADLGELFF.

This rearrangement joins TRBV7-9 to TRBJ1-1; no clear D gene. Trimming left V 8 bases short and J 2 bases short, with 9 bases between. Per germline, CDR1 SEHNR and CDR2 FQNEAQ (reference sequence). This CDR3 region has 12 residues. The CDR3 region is CASRGLNTEAFF. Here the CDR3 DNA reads TGTGCCAGCCGTGGGCTCAACACTGAAGCTTTCTTT.

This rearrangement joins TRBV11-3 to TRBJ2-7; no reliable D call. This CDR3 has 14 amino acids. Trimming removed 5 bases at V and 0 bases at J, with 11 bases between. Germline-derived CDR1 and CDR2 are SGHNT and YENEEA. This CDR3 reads CASSRTRASYEQYF. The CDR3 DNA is TGTGCCAGCAGCCGTACCCGGGCCTCCTACGAGCAGTACTTC.

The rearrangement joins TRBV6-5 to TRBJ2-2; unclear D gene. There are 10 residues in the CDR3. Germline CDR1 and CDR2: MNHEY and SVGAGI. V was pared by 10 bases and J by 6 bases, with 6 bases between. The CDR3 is CATRAGELFF. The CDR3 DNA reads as TGTGCCACCCGGGCCGGGGAGCTGTTTTTT.

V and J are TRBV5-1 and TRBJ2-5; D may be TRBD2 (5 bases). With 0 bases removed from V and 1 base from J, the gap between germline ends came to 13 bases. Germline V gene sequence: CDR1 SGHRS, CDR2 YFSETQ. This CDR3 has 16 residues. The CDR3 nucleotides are TGCGCCAGCAGCTTGGGAGTCGGGGTCTCCCAAGAGACCCAGTACTTC. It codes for CASSLGVGVSQETQYF. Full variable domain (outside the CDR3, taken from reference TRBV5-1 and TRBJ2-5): KAGVTQTPRYLIKTRGQQVTLSCSPISGHRSVSWYQQTPGQGLQFLFEYFSETQRNKGNFPGRFSGRQFSNSRSEMNVSTLELGDSALYLCASSLGVGVSQETQYFGPGTRLLVL.

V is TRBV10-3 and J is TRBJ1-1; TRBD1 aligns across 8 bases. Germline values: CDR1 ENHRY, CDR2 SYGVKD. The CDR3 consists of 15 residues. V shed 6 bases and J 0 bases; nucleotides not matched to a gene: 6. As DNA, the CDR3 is TGTGCCATCAGGGCTGGACAGGGAATGAACACTGAAGCTTTCTTT. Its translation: CAIRAGQGMNTEAFF.

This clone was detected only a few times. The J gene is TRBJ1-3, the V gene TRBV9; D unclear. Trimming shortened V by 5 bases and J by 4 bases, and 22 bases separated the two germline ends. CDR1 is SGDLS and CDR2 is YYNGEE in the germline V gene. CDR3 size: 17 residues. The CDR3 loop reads CASRTPALVGAGNTIYF. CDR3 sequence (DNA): TGTGCCAGCAGGACCCCTGCGCTCGTTGGAGCGGGAAACACCATATATTTT.

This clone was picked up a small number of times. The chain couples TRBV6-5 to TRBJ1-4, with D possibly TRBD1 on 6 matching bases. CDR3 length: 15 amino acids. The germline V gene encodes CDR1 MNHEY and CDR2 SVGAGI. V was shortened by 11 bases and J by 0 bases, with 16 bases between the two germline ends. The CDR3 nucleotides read TGTGCCTGTAATTTAGGGGGGGCAACTAATGAAAAACTGTTTTTT. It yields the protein CACNLGGATNEKLFF.

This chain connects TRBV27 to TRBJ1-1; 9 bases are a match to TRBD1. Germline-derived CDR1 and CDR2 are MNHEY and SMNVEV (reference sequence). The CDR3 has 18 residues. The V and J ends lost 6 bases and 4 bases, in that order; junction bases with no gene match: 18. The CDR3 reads CASRVSQGAGLRFTEAFF. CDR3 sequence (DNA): TGTGCCAGCAGGGTATCACAGGGGGCTGGTTTAAGGTTCACTGAAGCTTTCTTT.

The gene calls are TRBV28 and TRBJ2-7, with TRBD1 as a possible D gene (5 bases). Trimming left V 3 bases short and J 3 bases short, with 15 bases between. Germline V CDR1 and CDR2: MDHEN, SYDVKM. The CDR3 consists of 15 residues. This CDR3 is CASSFSSQGIYEQYF. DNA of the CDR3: TGTGCCAGCAGTTTCTCCTCGCAGGGAATCTACGAGCAGTACTTC.

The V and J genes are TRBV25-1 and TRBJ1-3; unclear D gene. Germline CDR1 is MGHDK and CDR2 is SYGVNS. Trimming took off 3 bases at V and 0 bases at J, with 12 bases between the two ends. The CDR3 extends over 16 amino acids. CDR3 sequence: CASSEARQTSGNTIYF. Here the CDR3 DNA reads TGTGCCAGCAGTGAGGCACGCCAGACCTCTGGAAACACCATATATTTT.

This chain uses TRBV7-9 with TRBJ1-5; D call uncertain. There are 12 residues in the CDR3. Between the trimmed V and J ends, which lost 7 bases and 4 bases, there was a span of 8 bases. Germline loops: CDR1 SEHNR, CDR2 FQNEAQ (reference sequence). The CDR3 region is CASNAENQPQHF. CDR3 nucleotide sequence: TGTGCCAGCAATGCCGAAAATCAGCCCCAGCATTTT.

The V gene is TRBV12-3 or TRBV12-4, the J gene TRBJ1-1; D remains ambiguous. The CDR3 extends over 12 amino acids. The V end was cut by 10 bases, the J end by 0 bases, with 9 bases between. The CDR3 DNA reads TGTGCCACGTCATGGGTGAACACTGAAGCTTTCTTT. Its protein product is CATSWVNTEAFF.

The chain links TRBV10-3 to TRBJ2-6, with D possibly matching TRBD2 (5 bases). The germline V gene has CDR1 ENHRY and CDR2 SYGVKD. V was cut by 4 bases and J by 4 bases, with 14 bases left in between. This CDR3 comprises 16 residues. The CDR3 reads CAISGSGVSGANVLTF. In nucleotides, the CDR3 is TGTGCCATCAGTGGGTCCGGGGTGAGCGGGGCCAACGTCCTGACTTTC.

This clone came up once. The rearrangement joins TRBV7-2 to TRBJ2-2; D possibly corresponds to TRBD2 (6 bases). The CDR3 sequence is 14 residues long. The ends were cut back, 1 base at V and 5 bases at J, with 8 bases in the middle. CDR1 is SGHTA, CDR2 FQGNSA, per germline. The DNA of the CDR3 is TGTGCCAGCAGCTTAGTTGGGGGGACCGGGGAGCTGTTTTTT. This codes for CASSLVGGTGELFF.

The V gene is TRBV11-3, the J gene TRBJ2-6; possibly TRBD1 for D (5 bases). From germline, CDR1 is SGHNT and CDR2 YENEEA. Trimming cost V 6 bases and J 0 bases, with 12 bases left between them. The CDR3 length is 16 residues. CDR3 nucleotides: TGTGCCAGCAGTCGACAGATATCCTCTGGGGCCAACGTCCTGACTTTC. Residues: CASSRQISSGANVLTF.